This is a list of T cell receptor beta chains from one sample in a study of cytomegalovirus exposure and HLA in healthy donors. Sequencing was performed with immunoSEQ multiplex PCR; in TCRdb, only in-frame clones are kept and a portion is missing. The table lists 100,000 to 150,000 clones, roughly 75% of them singletons. Sequencing input: PBMCs. Receptors originate from a man in his thirties or forties in good health and CMV-seropositive. Each CDR3 is given with its conserved first and last residue. A D gene is named only where the DNA matches it firmly. The size of a clone is reported for some rows only, either as once, few or many, or as a class for expanded clones.

11	many	TRBV27	NA	TRBJ1-1	TGTGCCAGCAGACAGAACACTGAAGCTTTCTTT	CASRQNTEAFF
15	NA	TRBV5-1	NA	TRBJ2-6	TGCGCCAGCAGCACACCAGGGGCTGGGGCCAACGTCCTGACTTTC	CASSTPGAGANVLTF
15	NA	TRBV5-1	TRBD1	TRBJ1-1	TGCGCCAGCAGCCCATTACAGGGGGGGAACACTGAAGCTTTCTTT	CASSPLQGGNTEAFF
16	NA	TRBV5-1	TRBD2	TRBJ2-1	TGCGCCAGCAGCTTGATGGCGGGAGGGCCCTCGAATGAGCAGTTCTTC	CASSLMAGGPSNEQFF
15	few	TRBV6-5	NA	TRBJ1-2	TGTGCCAGCAGTTGGCGGGAAGCGGCGAGGGATGGCTACACCTTC	CASSWREAARDGYTF
15	NA	TRBV11-3	TRBD1	TRBJ2-3	TGTGCCAGCAGCCCCGGGACAGGGTCCGGAGATACGCAGTATTTT	CASSPGTGSGDTQYF
13	NA	TRBV7-2	NA	TRBJ1-5	TGTGCCAGCAGCTACAGGGGCAATCAGCCCCAGCATTTT	CASSYRGNQPQHF
13	NA	TRBV7-6	NA	TRBJ1-1	TGTGCCAGCAGCTTAAACAGGAACACTGAAGCTTTCTTT	CASSLNRNTEAFF
15	NA	TRBV6-5	TRBD1	TRBJ1-2	TGTGCCAGCAGTTACTCCGGGACAGGGGGGGTAGGCTACACCTTC	CASSYSGTGGVGYTF
14	NA	TRBV4-2	TRBD2	TRBJ2-7	TGTGCCAGCAGCCAAGATCGGGACTACTACGAGCAGTACTTC	CASSQDRDYYEQYF
13	NA	TRBV11-2	TRBD1	TRBJ1-1	TGTGCCAGCAGCTTAGAGGGGGACAGGGAAGCTTTCTTT	CASSLEGDREAFF
16	NA	TRBV27	NA	TRBJ2-1	TGTGCCAGCAGTCAACATCTAGGGGTAGCCTACAATGAGCAGTTCTTC	CASSQHLGVAYNEQFF
13	once	TRBV11-3	NA	TRBJ1-1	TGTGCCAGCAGCTTAGGCAGGCTCGACAGGGCTTTCTTT	CASSLGRLDRAFF
17	NA	TRBV7-6	TRBD1	TRBJ2-3	TGTGCCAGCAGCTATACATCCGGGACAGGGACCGCAGATACGCAGTATTTT	CASSYTSGTGTADTQYF
15	NA	TRBV7-2	TRBD2	TRBJ2-7	TGTGCCAGCAGTCCGACTAGCGGGGGATTCTACGAGCAGTACTTC	CASSPTSGGFYEQYF
14	once	TRBV7-2	NA	TRBJ2-5	TGTGCCAGCAGCTTTCAGGGCTCCCAAGAGACCCAGTACTTC	CASSFQGSQETQYF
13	few	TRBV7-6	TRBD2	TRBJ2-1	TGTGCCAGCAGCTCCGGGACTATCAATGAGCAGTTCTTC	CASSSGTINEQFF
16	NA	TRBV19	TRBD1	TRBJ1-5	TGTGCCAGTAGCCTCTTTCCGGACAGGGGGGATCAGCCCCAGCATTTT	CASSLFPDRGDQPQHF
12	NA	TRBV5-4	NA	TRBJ2-7	TGTGCCAGCAGCTTGAGGGCGGGCGAGCAGTACTTC	CASSLRAGEQYF
16	NA	TRBV28	TRBD1	TRBJ2-2	TGTGCCACCCTGAACGGACAGGGGGCCCCGGCCGGGGAGCTGTTTTTT	CATLNGQGAPAGELFF
16	NA	TRBV13	TRBD2	TRBJ2-1	TGTGCCAGCAGCTCCAGCCGGCGGGAGGGCTACAATGAGCAGTTCTTC	CASSSSRREGYNEQFF
13	NA	TRBV19	NA	TRBJ2-7	TGTGCCAGTAGTTCGAGGGCCCCTTACGAGCAGTACTTC	CASSSRAPYEQYF
15	few	TRBV27	NA	TRBJ2-1	TGTGCCAGCAGTTTATCGAGAGGGTATGGGAATGAGCAGTTCTTC	CASSLSRGYGNEQFF
15	NA	TRBV2	TRBD1	TRBJ1-5	TGTGCCAGCAGTTCCATCACAGGGGGAAATCAGCCCCAGCATTTT	CASSSITGGNQPQHF
12	NA	TRBV15	NA	TRBJ2-1	TGTGCCACCAGCAGAGAGGACAGAGCACAAGTCTTC	CATSREDRAQVF
15	NA	TRBV4-1	NA	TRBJ1-2	TGCGCCAGCAGCCAAGATCCCGGGTGGAACTATGGCTACACCTTC	CASSQDPGWNYGYTF
14	few	TRBV29-1	TRBD2	TRBJ2-7	TGCAGCGCCAGAGCGGGACTTAATACCTACGAGCAGTACTTC	CSARAGLNTYEQYF
13	NA	TRBV5-1	NA	TRBJ2-7	TGCGCCAGCAGCTTGACAGGGAGTCGGGAGCAGTACTTC	CASSLTGSREQYF
15	once	TRBV7-2	TRBD1	TRBJ1-1	TGTGCCAGCAGCGAACGCTGGACAGGGAGCACTGAAGCTTTCTTT	CASSERWTGSTEAFF
15	NA	TRBV2	TRBD1	TRBJ2-7	TGTGCCAGCACGCGGGACAGGGTGTCGGGATACGAGCAGTACTTC	CASTRDRVSGYEQYF
14	NA	TRBV15	TRBD1	TRBJ2-2	TGTGCCACGAATGAGGGACAGGCGACCGGGGAGCTGTTTTTT	CATNEGQATGELFF